This paragraph reports one T cell receptor beta chain. Assay: immunoSEQ multiplex PCR; the TCRdb copy retains only in-frame clones and omits some. Here the sample spans about 34,000 clones, 81% being singletons. Per germline, CDR1 MGHDK and CDR2 SYGVNS. The CDR3 consists of 14 residues. V dropped 5 bases and J dropped 6; count of bases not matched to a gene: 6. The data derive from a study of T cells in narcolepsy. The V call is TRBV25-1, the J call TRBJ2-1, with 8 nucleotides matching TRBD2. The clonotype comes from a human donor in good health. Input material: memory (CD45RA-) CD4+ T cells from blood. CDR3: CASSRTGGVNEQFF. The CDR3 DNA sequence: TGTGCCAGCAGTCGAACGGGGGGGGTCAATGAGCAGTTCTTC.